The T cell receptor beta chain under discussion was sequenced for a study of cytomegalovirus exposure and HLA in healthy donors. The CDR3 is made up of 15 amino acids. Germline trimming cut 6 bases from V and 4 bases from J; bases unmatched to any gene: 12. Germline values: CDR1 MDHEN, CDR2 SYDVKM. This clone is a singleton in its sample. What it recognizes is unknown. Findings and caveats of the study: At a 0.05 false discovery rate, a later analysis found around 17,000 TCR beta sequences to be associated with HLA alleles. Later analysis demonstrated an association between a missense DCLRE1C variant and TCR beta V- and J-gene trimming.

The PCR had 60 Vbeta and 13 Jbeta primers. Measured with immunoSEQ multiplex PCR; TCRdb has only the in-frame clones, and not every one. Of over 150,000 clones listed, roughly 76% are singletons. V gene TRBV28 combines with J gene TRBJ2-7, with TRBD1 identical over 7 bases. Sequencing input: PBMCs. This receptor was obtained from a woman between 45 and 60 years old in good health and CMV-seronegative. The CDR3 coding sequence is TGTGCCAGCAGCTTCACAGGGGCCCACACATACGAGCAGTACTTC. Translating gives CASSFTGAHTYEQYF.